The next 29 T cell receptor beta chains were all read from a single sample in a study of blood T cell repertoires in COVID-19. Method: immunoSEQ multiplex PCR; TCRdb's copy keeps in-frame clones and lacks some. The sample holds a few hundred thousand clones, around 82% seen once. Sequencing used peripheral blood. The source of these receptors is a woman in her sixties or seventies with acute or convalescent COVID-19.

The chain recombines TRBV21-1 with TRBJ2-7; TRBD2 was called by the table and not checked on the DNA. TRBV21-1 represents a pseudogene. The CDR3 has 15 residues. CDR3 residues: CASSGRTSAFYEQYV. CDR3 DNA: TGTGCCAGCAGCGGGAGGACTAGCGCCTTCTACGAGCAGTACGTC.

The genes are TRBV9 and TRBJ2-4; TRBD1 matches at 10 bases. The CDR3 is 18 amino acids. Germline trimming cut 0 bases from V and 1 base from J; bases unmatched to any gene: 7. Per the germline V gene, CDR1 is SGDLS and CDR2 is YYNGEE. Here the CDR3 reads CASSVGGEGQGAKNIQYF. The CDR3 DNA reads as TGTGCCAGCAGCGTAGGAGGGGAGGGACAGGGGGCCAAAAACATTCAGTACTTC.

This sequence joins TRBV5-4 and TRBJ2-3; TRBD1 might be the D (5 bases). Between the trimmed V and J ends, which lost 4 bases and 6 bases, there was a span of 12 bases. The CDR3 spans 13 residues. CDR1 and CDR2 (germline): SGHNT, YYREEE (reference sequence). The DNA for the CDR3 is TGTGCCAGCAGCAGGGGTGTGACGGATACGCAGTATTTT. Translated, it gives CASSRGVTDTQYF.

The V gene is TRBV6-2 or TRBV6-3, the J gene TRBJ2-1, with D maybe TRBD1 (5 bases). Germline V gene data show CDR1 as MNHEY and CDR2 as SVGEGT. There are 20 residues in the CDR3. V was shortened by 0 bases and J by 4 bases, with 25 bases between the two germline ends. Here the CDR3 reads CASSYSRQPAVGPGYNEQFF. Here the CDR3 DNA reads TGTGCCAGCAGTTACTCGAGACAGCCCGCTGTCGGACCCGGGTACAATGAGCAGTTCTTC.

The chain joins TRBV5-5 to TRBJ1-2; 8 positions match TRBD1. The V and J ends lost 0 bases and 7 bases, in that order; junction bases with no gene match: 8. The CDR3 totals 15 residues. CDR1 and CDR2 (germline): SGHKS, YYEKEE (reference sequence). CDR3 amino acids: CASSLAGSGGIGYTF. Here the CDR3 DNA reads TGTGCCAGCAGCTTGGCCGGATCAGGGGGCATTGGCTACACCTTC.

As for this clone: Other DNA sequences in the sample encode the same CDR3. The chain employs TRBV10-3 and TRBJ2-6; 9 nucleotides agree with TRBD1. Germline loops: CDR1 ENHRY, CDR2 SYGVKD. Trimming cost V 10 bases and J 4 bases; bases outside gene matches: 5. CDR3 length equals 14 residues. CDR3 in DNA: TGTGCCACCCGGACAGGGGAAGGGGCCAACGTCCTGACTTTC. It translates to CATRTGEGANVLTF.

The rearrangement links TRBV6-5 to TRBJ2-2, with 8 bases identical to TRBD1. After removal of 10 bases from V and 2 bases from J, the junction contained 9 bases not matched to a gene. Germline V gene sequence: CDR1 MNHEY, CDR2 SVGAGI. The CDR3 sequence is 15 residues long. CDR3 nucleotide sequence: TGTGCCACCGCCCGGGACAGGAGAAACACCGGGGAGCTGTTTTTT. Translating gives CATARDRRNTGELFF.

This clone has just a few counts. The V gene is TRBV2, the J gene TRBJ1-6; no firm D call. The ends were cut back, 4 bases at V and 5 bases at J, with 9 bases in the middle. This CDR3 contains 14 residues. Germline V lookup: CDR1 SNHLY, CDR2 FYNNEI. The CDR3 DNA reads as TGTGCCAGCAGTGCCACTTCCCATAATTCACCCCTCCACTTT. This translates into CASSATSHNSPLHF. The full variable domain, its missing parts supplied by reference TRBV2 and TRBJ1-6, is EPEVTQTPSHQVTQMGQEVILRCVPISNHLYFYWYRQILGQKVEFLVSFYNNEISEKSEIFDDQFSVERPDGSNFTLKIRSTKLEDSAMYFCASSATSHNSPLHFGNGTRLTVT.

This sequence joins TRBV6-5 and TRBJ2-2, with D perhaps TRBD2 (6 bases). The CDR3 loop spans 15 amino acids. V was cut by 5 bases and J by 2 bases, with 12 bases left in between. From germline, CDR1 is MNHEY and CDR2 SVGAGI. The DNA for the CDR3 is TGTGCCAGCAGTCCCGGGGGACTTAACACCGGGGAGCTGTTTTTT. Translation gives CASSPGGLNTGELFF.

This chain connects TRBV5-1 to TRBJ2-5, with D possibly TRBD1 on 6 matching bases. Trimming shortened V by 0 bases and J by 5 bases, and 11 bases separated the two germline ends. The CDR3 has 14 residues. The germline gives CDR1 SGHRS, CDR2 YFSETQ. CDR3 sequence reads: CASSLEIRGETQYF. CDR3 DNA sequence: TGCGCCAGCAGCTTGGAAATAAGGGGGGAGACCCAGTACTTC.

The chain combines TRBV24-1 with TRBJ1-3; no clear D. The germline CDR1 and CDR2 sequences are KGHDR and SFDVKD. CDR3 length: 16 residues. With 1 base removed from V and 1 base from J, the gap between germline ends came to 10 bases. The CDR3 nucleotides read TGTGCCACCAGTGATTTAGGAGGAGGTTCTGGAAACACCATATATTTT. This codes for CATSDLGGGSGNTIYF.

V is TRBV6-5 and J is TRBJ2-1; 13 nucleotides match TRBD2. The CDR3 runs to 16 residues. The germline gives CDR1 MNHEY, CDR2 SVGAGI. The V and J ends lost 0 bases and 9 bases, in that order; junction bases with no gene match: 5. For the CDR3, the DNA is TGTGCCAGCAGTTACTCGACTGGACTAGCGGGGGTTGAGCAGTTCTTC. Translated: CASSYSTGLAGVEQFF.

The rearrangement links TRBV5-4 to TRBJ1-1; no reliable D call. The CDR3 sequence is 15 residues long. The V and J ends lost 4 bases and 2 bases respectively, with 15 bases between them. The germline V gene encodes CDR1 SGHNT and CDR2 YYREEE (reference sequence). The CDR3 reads CASSAFQASNTEAFF. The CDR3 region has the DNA TGTGCCAGCAGCGCCTTCCAGGCGTCAAACACTGAAGCTTTCTTT.

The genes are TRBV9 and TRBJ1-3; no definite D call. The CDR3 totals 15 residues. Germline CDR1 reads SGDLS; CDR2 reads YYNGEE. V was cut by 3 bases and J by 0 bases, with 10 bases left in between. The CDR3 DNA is TGTGCCAGCAGCGAGGCACTAGTCTCTGGAAACACCATATATTTT. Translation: CASSEALVSGNTIYF.

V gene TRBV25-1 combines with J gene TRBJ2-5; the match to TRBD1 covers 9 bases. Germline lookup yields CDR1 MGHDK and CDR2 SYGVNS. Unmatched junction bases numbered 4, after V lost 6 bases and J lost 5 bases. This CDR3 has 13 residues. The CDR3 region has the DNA TGTGCCAGCAGACAGGGGGCGGTGGAGACCCAGTACTTC. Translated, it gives CASRQGAVETQYF.

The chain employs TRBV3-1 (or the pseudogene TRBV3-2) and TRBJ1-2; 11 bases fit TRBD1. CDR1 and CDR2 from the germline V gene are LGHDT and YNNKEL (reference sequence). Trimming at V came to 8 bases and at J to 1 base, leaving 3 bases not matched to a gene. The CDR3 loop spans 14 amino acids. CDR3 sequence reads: CASGDRGSNYGYTF. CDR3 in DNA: TGTGCCAGCGGGGACAGGGGGAGTAACTATGGCTACACCTTC.

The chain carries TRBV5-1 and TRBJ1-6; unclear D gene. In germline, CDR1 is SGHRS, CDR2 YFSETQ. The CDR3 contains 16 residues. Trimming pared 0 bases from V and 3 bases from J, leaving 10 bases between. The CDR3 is CASSLDPGNYNSPLHF. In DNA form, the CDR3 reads TGCGCCAGCAGCTTGGATCCGGGGAACTATAATTCACCCCTCCACTTT. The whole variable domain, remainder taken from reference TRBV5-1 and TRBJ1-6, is KAGVTQTPRYLIKTRGQQVTLSCSPISGHRSVSWYQQTPGQGLQFLFEYFSETQRNKGNFPGRFSGRQFSNSRSEMNVSTLELGDSALYLCASSLDPGNYNSPLHFGNGTRLTVT.

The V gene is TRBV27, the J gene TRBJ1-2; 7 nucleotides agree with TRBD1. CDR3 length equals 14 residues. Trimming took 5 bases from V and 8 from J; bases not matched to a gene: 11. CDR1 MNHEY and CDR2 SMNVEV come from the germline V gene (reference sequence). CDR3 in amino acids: CASSPRQGLGGYTF. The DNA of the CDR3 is TGTGCCAGCAGTCCGCGACAGGGTTTAGGGGGCTACACCTTC.

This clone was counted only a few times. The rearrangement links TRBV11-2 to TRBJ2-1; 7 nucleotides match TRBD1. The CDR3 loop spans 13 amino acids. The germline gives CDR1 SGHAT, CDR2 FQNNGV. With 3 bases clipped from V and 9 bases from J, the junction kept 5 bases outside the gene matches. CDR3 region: CASSFDREGEQFF. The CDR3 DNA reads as TGTGCCAGCAGCTTCGACAGGGAAGGTGAGCAGTTCTTC.

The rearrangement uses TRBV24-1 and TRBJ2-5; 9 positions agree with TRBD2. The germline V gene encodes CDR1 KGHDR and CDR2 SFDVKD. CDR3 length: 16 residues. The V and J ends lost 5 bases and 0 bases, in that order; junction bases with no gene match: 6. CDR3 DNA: TGTGCCACCAGTGGGTTAGCGGGGGAAAACCAAGAGACCCAGTACTTC. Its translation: CATSGLAGENQETQYF.

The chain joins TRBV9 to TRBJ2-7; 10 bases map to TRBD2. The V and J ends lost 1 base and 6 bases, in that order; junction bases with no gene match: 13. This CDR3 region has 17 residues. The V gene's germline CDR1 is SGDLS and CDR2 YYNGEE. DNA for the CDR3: TGTGCCAGCAGCGTACGAGAGGGGCTAGCGGGGGAGAGCGAGCAGTACTTC. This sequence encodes CASSVREGLAGESEQYF.

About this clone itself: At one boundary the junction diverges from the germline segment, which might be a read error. CDR3 residues: CAWSVKGAPGDF. The CDR3 DNA is TGTGCCTGGAGTGTAAAGGGGGCCCCTGGGGACTTT. This sequence joins TRBV30 and TRBJ1-6; 7 bases line up with TRBD1. There are 12 residues in the CDR3. CDR1 is GTSNPN and CDR2 is SVGIG in the germline V gene (reference sequence).

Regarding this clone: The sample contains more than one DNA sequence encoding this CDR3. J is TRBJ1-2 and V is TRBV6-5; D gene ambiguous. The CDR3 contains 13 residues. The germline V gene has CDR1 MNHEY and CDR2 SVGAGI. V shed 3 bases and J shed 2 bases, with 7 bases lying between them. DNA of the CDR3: TGTGCCAGCAGTTATAGCGGCAACTATGGCTACACCTTC. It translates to CASSYSGNYGYTF.

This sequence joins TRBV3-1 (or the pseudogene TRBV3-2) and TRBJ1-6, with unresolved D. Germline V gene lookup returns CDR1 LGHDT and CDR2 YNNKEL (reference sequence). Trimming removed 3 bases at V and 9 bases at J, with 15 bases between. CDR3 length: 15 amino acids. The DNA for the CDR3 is TGTGCCAGCAGCCAGGAGGCAGGTCGGGGTTCACCCCTCCACTTT. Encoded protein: CASSQEAGRGSPLHF.

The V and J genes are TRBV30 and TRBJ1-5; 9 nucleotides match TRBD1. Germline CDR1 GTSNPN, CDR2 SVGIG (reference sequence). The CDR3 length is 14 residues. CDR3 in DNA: TGTGCTATGACTCCGGGACAGGGCTGGCAGCCCCAGCATTTT. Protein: CAMTPGQGWQPQHF.

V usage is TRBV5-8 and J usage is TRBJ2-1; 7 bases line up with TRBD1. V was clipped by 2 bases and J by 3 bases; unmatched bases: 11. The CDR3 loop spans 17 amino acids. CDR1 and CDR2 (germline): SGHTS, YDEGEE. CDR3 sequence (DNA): TGTGCCAGCAGCTTTCCCCCTTACAGGGGCCGCTACAATGAGCAGTTCTTC. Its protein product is CASSFPPYRGRYNEQFF.

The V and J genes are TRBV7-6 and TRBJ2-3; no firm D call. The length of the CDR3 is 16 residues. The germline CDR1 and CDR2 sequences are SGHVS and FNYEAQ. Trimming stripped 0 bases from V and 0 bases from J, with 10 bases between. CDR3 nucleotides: TGTGCCAGCAGCTTAGCCGTCAGATCTAGCACAGATACGCAGTATTTT. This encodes CASSLAVRSSTDTQYF.

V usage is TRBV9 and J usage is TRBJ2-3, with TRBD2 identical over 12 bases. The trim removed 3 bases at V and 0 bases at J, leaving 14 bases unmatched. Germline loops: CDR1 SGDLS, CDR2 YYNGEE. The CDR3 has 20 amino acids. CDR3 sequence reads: CASSARRTSGEAPSTDTQYF. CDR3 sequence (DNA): TGTGCCAGCAGCGCTCGAAGGACTAGCGGGGAAGCCCCTAGCACAGATACGCAGTATTTT.

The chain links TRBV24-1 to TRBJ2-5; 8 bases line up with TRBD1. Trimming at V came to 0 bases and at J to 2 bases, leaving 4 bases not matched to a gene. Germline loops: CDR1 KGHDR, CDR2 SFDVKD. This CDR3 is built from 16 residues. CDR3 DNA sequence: TGTGCCACCAGTGATTTGCGGGACAGGCCTCAAGAGACCCAGTACTTC. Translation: CATSDLRDRPQETQYF.